This T cell receptor beta chain was sequenced for a study of blood T cell repertoires in COVID-19. Trimming took off 7 bases at V and 3 bases at J, with 12 bases between the two ends. This CDR3 is 13 amino acids long. Germline V CDR1 and CDR2: LNHDA, SQIVND (reference sequence). Here immunoSEQ multiplex PCR was the method, and the copy in TCRdb shows in-frame clones only, minus some. Found here are fewer than 250,000 clones, roughly 80% of them singletons; the top ten hold around 4.7%. The sequencing sample was made of peripheral blood. The V gene is TRBV19, the J gene TRBJ1-1; possibly TRBD1 for D (6 bases). The receptor's source is a woman aged 70 to 79 with acute or convalescent COVID-19. CDR3 DNA: TGTGCCAGTAATCCAGGGGTTCACACTGAAGCTTTCTTT. Translating it yields CASNPGVHTEAFF.